The 31 T cell receptor beta chains in this list originate from one sample, sequenced in a study of regulatory T cells in long-lasting Graves disease. Time point here: persistent/refractory GD, antithyroid drugs over 5 years with positive TRAb. PBMC RNA served as the TCR library source. Arm-PCR with iRepertoire HTBI primers amplified the CDR3 regions for these TCR beta libraries. Via MiXCR, TCRdb re-called the multiplex PCR reads, giving one row per CDR3 protein. The table includes about 660,000 distinct CDR3 sequences, around 30% detected once. Sequenced here: peripheral blood mononuclear cells (PBMCs), sampled when the disease was refractory, from a patient treated with antithyroid drugs. These receptors were obtained from a female donor with Graves disease.

The V gene is TRBV15, the J gene TRBJ2-3; no firm D call. Germline CDR1 reads LNHNV; CDR2 reads YYDKDF (reference sequence). This CDR3 is 13 amino acids long. Trimming removed 1 base at V and 6 bases at J, with 8 bases between. The CDR3 protein is CATSRGGSDTQYF. The DNA of the CDR3 is TGTGCCACCAGCAGAGGTGGAAGTGATACGCAGTATTTT.

This clonotype was observed at least ten times. The chain joins TRBV28 to TRBJ2-5; D is perhaps TRBD1 or TRBD2 (6 bases each). This CDR3 has 15 amino acids. Trimming removed 6 bases from V and 5 bases from J, with 19 bases in between. Germline CDR1 MDHEN, CDR2 SYDVKM. In nucleotides, the CDR3 is TGTGCCAGCAGCCCCCCCGAGACAGGAGGGGAGACCCAGTACTTC. Protein: CASSPPETGGETQYF.

This clonotype occurred a few times. The junction and the germline gene differ at one end; a read error may be behind it. The V gene is TRBV13, the J gene TRBJ2-1; possible D gene TRBD2, 6 bases. The germline V gene encodes CDR1 PRHDT and CDR2 FYEKMQ (reference sequence). The length of the CDR3 is 16 residues. Here the CDR3 DNA reads TGCGCCAGCAGCTCCGGGACTCGGAGCTCCTACAATGAGCAGTTCTTC. Translated: CASSSGTRSSYNEQFF.

This rearrangement joins TRBV5-1 to TRBJ2-4; D may be TRBD1 (6 bases). V lost 5 bases and J lost 6, with 12 bases in between. Per the germline V gene, CDR1 is SGHRS and CDR2 is YFSETQ. The CDR3 has 13 residues. The CDR3 is CASSVGQTNIQYF. The CDR3 DNA sequence: TGCGCCAGCAGTGTTGGACAGACAAACATTCAGTACTTC.

This chain connects TRBV19 to TRBJ1-2, with D unresolved. The CDR3 length is 12 residues. The V end lost 7 bases, the J end lost 4 bases, and 10 bases lay between the germline ends. The germline gives CDR1 LNHDA, CDR2 SQIVND (reference sequence). CDR3 coding DNA: TGTGCCAGTAACCGAAACGGCTATGGCTACACCTTC. It yields the protein CASNRNGYGYTF. The full variable domain, completed using reference TRBV19 and TRBJ1-2, is DGGITQSPKYLFRKEGQNVTLSCEQNLNHDAMYWYRQDPGQGLRLIYYSQIVNDFQKGDIAEGYSVSREKKESFPLTVTSAQKNPTAFYLCASNRNGYGYTFGSGTRLTVV.

The chain couples TRBV29-1 to TRBJ1-1; D call uncertain. This CDR3 spans 11 amino acids. V shed 6 bases and J shed 2 bases, with 7 bases lying between them. Germline-derived CDR1 and CDR2 are SQVTM and ANQGSEA. The CDR3 sequence: CSVEINTEAFF. CDR3 DNA sequence: TGCAGCGTGGAGATTAACACTGAAGCTTTCTTT.

This clonotype was detected many times. The chain has TRBV28 and TRBJ1-1; D remains unclear. V was trimmed by 3 bases and J by 1 base, leaving 12 bases between them. The length of the CDR3 is 15 residues. Germline lookup yields CDR1 MDHEN and CDR2 SYDVKM. Here the CDR3 DNA reads TGTGCCAGCAGTTTTAGTTTAGGCTCGAACACTGAAGCTTTCTTT. Its translation: CASSFSLGSNTEAFF.

V is TRBV5-1 and J is TRBJ2-7; 11 positions agree with TRBD1. CDR3 length equals 14 residues. Germline CDR1 is SGHRS and CDR2 is YFSETQ. V lost 0 bases and J lost 5; bases outside the gene matches: 1. This CDR3 is CASSLAGQGDEQYF. The CDR3 DNA is TGCGCCAGCAGCTTGGCGGGACAGGGGGACGAGCAGTACTTC.

This rearrangement joins TRBV18 to TRBJ2-7; TRBD1 aligns across 8 bases. Germline loops: CDR1 KGHSH, CDR2 LQKENI. The V segment lost 9 bases and the J segment 5 bases; nucleotides outside the gene matches: 15. The CDR3 has 15 residues. The CDR3 DNA follows: TGTGCCAGTCGCAGCCGGGGCAGGGGGCGCGACGAGCAGTACTTC. This codes for CASRSRGRGRDEQYF.

The sample holds many counts of this clonotype. This chain connects TRBV12-3 or TRBV12-4 to TRBJ2-7, with TRBD2 as a possible D gene (5 bases). This CDR3 is built from 13 residues. Trimming removed 4 bases at V and 3 bases at J, with 10 bases between. The CDR3 DNA reads TGTGCCAGCAGTTACCGCCGGGACTACGAGCAGTACTTC. The encoded protein is CASSYRRDYEQYF.

This clonotype was picked up a small number of times. The chain uses TRBV3-1 and TRBJ2-5; 12 bases agree with TRBD2. The germline gives CDR1 LGHDT, CDR2 YNNKEL (reference sequence). V gave up 4 bases and J gave up 2 bases; unmatched junction bases: 5. This CDR3 comprises 16 residues. The CDR3 DNA is TGTGCCAGCAGCCCCGGGACTAGCGGGCCGCAAGAGACCCAGTACTTC. Translation gives CASSPGTSGPQETQYF.

This clonotype was recorded many times. V is TRBV28 and J is TRBJ1-1; D call uncertain. The V and J ends lost 3 bases and 4 bases respectively, with 9 bases between them. Looked up from germline, CDR1 is MDHEN and CDR2 is SYDVKM. The CDR3 consists of 13 residues. The CDR3 region is CASSFGDATEAFF. CDR3 nucleotide sequence: TGTGCCAGCAGTTTCGGTGATGCCACTGAAGCTTTCTTT. The full variable domain, rest sourced from reference TRBV28 and TRBJ1-1, is DVKVTQSSRYLVKRTGEKVFLECVQDMDHENMFWYRQDPGLGLRLIYFSYDVKMKEKGDIPEGYSVSREKKERFSLILESASTNQTSMYLCASSFGDATEAFFGQGTRLTVV.

The chain carries TRBV6-2 or TRBV6-3 and TRBJ1-1, with D possibly TRBD1 on 5 matching bases. The germline V and J ends were trimmed by 5 bases and 1 base, with 20 bases remaining between them. The CDR3 is made up of 17 amino acids. Germline CDR1 and CDR2: MNHEY and SVGEGT. The CDR3 DNA reads TGTGCCAGCAGTGAAGATGTCGGGGGGGGGACGAACACTGAAGCTTTCTTT. This sequence encodes CASSEDVGGGTNTEAFF.

This clonotype was seen a few times. The CDR3 reads CASSGTGYKPQHF. In DNA form, the CDR3 reads TGTGCCAGCAGTGGGACAGGGTATAAGCCCCAGCATTTT. The chain employs TRBV6-1 and TRBJ1-5, with TRBD1 identical over 8 bases. There are 13 residues in the CDR3. Germline V gene lookup returns CDR1 MNHNS and CDR2 SASEGT. The junction had 4 bases not matched to a gene; V was cut back by 4 bases and J by 8 bases.

In this sample, this clonotype turned up many times. The chain is built from TRBV2 and TRBJ2-7, with 10 bases matching TRBD2. This CDR3 spans 17 amino acids. The germline V gene has CDR1 SNHLY and CDR2 FYNNEI. Trimming at V came to 0 bases and at J to 2 bases, leaving 7 bases not matched to a gene. CDR3 nucleotides: TGTGCCAGCAGTGAAGCGCTGGGGACTAGCGCCCCCTACGAGCAGTACTTC. Translation gives CASSEALGTSAPYEQYF.

In its sample, this clonotype was seen a few times. V and J are TRBV30 and TRBJ2-5, with 8 nucleotides matching TRBD2. J was trimmed by 9 bases and V by 1 base; bases with no gene match: 7. This CDR3 spans 13 amino acids. Looked up from germline, CDR1 is GTSNPN and CDR2 is SVGIG (reference sequence). The DNA of the CDR3 is TGTGCCTGGAGTGGGCTCCGGGGGGGATCCCAGTACTTC. It is translated as CAWSGLRGGSQYF.

The J gene is TRBJ1-1, the V gene TRBV29-1; D unclear. From germline, CDR1 is SQVTM and CDR2 ANQGSEA. The length of the CDR3 is 14 residues. The V end lost 0 bases, the J end lost 1 base, and 9 bases lay between the germline ends. The CDR3 spells CSVEERYENTEAFF. CDR3 nucleotides: TGCAGCGTTGAAGAGCGCTACGAGAACACTGAAGCTTTCTTT. Looking up the rest from reference TRBV29-1 and TRBJ1-1 gives the full variable domain: SAVISQKPSRDICQRGTSLTIQCQVDSQVTMMFWYRQQPGQSLTLIATANQGSEATYESGFVIDKFPISRPNLTFSTLTVSNMSPEDSSIYLCSVEERYENTEAFFGQGTRLTVV.

Concerning this clonotype: One end of the junction is discordant with germline, which a read error may explain. The chain recombines TRBV27 with TRBJ1-5, with D maybe TRBD1 (5 bases). CDR3 length: 15 residues. CDR1 MNHEY and CDR2 SMNVEV come from the germline V gene (reference sequence). CDR3 in amino acids: CASSLGRESNLPQHF. The CDR3 DNA reads TGTGCCAGCAGTTTGGGCAGGGAAAGCAATCTGCCCCAGCATTTT.

A few counts support this clonotype. The rearrangement uses TRBV7-2 and TRBJ1-1; no clear D. Trimming removed 6 bases at V and 0 bases at J, with 11 bases between. In germline, CDR1 is SGHTA, CDR2 FQGNSA. This CDR3 is 14 amino acids long. The CDR3 sequence is CASRFRGLNTEAFF. The CDR3 coding sequence is TGTGCCAGCAGATTCAGAGGCCTGAACACTGAAGCTTTCTTT.

The chain recombines TRBV11-2 with TRBJ1-2, with 7 bases fitting TRBD1. The junction had 5 bases not matched to a gene; V was cut back by 4 bases and J by 6 bases. Germline loops: CDR1 SGHAT, CDR2 FQNNGV. The CDR3 length is 13 residues. The CDR3 DNA sequence: TGTGCCAGCAGCTCCCTGGACAGGAATGGCTACACCTTC. This encodes CASSSLDRNGYTF.

The J gene is TRBJ1-1, the V gene TRBV19, with D uncertain. The CDR3 consists of 13 residues. The V gene lost 9 bases and the J gene lost 4 bases, with 15 bases spanning the gap. Germline V gene sequence: CDR1 LNHDA, CDR2 SQIVND (reference sequence). The CDR3 DNA reads as TGTGCCAGCCCCAGACCGGGTAGCACTGAAGCTTTCTTT. As protein: CASPRPGSTEAFF.

This clonotype showed up just a few times. The chain joins TRBV28 to TRBJ1-2; 8 bases agree with TRBD1. CDR3 length: 14 residues. Germline CDR1 is MDHEN and CDR2 is SYDVKM. The V gene end was trimmed by 3 bases and the J gene end by 6 bases; junction bases not matched to a gene: 6. The chain's CDR3 is CASSFQGARNGYTF. The CDR3 bases are TGTGCCAGCAGTTTTCAGGGGGCGAGAAATGGCTACACCTTC.

The rearrangement uses TRBV6-1 and TRBJ1-1; D is possibly TRBD1 (5 bases). Germline V CDR1 and CDR2: MNHNS, SASEGT. With 7 bases removed from V and 2 bases from J, the gap between germline ends came to 14 bases. The CDR3 consists of 14 residues. CDR3 in DNA: TGTGCCAGCAATAGGGACGGACGAAACACTGAAGCTTTCTTT. Protein product: CASNRDGRNTEAFF.

The chain joins TRBV19 to TRBJ1-1; 7 bases line up with TRBD1. The CDR3 is 11 residues long. Trimming at V came to 5 bases and at J to 11 bases, leaving 5 bases not matched to a gene. From germline, CDR1 is LNHDA and CDR2 SQIVND (reference sequence). The CDR3 DNA reads TGTGCCAGTAGTCAAGACAGGGACGCTTTCTTT. Translated, it gives CASSQDRDAFF.

The rearrangement uses TRBV12-5 and TRBJ2-7; 7 positions match TRBD2. The germline V gene encodes CDR1 LGHNT and CDR2 FRNRAP. The V gene end was trimmed by 2 bases and the J gene end by 2 bases; junction bases not matched to a gene: 3. CDR3 length equals 14 residues. The CDR3, as DNA: TGTGCTAGTGGTTTGTCGGGGGGAACCTACGAGCAGTACTTC. Translated: CASGLSGGTYEQYF.

This clonotype was counted many times. The chain carries TRBV12-3 or TRBV12-4 and TRBJ1-5; possibly TRBD1 for D (5 bases). The ends were cut back, 8 bases at V and 2 bases at J, with 16 bases in the middle. This CDR3 contains 15 residues. Here the CDR3 DNA reads TGTGCCAGCCGATACAGGACGGGCGGCAATCAGCCCCAGCATTTT. It encodes CASRYRTGGNQPQHF.

The chain couples TRBV20-1 to TRBJ2-7; 7 positions match TRBD2. Trimming at V came to 6 bases and at J to 3 bases, leaving 8 bases not matched to a gene. This CDR3 comprises 13 residues. Germline assignment: CDR1 DFQATT and CDR2 SNEGSKA (reference sequence). CDR3 sequence reads: CSALPRTSYEQYF. CDR3 coding DNA: TGCAGTGCCCTACCCCGGACTAGCTACGAGCAGTACTTC.

This sequence joins TRBV29-1 and TRBJ2-5; unclear D gene. Germline V gene sequence: CDR1 SQVTM, CDR2 ANQGSEA. The V and J ends lost 7 bases and 2 bases respectively, with 11 bases between them. This CDR3 has 12 residues. The CDR3 DNA is TGCAGCGCCGCGAGAGGTCAAGAGACCCAGTACTTC. It codes for CSAARGQETQYF.

This clonotype showed up just a few times. The chain recombines TRBV19 with TRBJ1-1; TRBD1 is a possible D gene (6 bases). From germline, CDR1 is LNHDA and CDR2 SQIVND (reference sequence). The V gene lost 3 bases and the J gene lost 10 bases, with 15 bases spanning the gap. The CDR3 is 13 residues long. CDR3 DNA sequence: TGTGCCAGTAGTATGGGGGCGCCGGGATCAGCTTTCTTT. Its translation is CASSMGAPGSAFF.

The chain carries TRBV20-1 and TRBJ2-7; 7 bases match TRBD2. The V gene's germline CDR1 is DFQATT and CDR2 SNEGSKA (reference sequence). V was clipped by 6 bases and J by 4 bases; unmatched bases: 6. The CDR3 extends over 12 amino acids. The CDR3 DNA reads TGCAGTGCCAAGCTAGCGGCTTACGAGCAGTACTTC. Translated: CSAKLAAYEQYF.

As for this clonotype: A single base separates this from a much larger clone, so it may be a read error. This rearrangement joins TRBV2 to TRBJ1-5, with D tentatively TRBD1 (5 bases). The CDR3 runs to 15 residues. CDR1 is SNHLY, CDR2 FYNNEI, per germline. As DNA, the CDR3 is TGTGCCAGCACCGTAGATGGGGGAAGCAATCCGCCCCAGCATTTT. Its protein is CASTVDGGSNPPQHF.